The 20 T cell receptor beta chains in this list originate from one sample, sequenced in a study of cytomegalovirus exposure and HLA in healthy donors. This PCR relied on a set of 60 Vbeta primers and 13 Jbeta primers. Profiling relied on immunoSEQ multiplex PCR, and the TCRdb table lists in-frame clones only, not all of them. The table shows 150,000 to 200,000 clones, with over 75% occurring only once. The sequencing input was PBMCs. These TCRs come from a man aged 18 to 29 in good health and CMV-seronegative.

This sequence joins TRBV19 and TRBJ1-6; 9 nucleotides match TRBD1. V trimming: 6 bases; J trimming: 10 bases; junction bases outside the gene matches: 4. From germline, CDR1 is LNHDA and CDR2 SQIVND (reference sequence). The CDR3 contains 13 residues. This chain's CDR3 is CASRGTGWSPLHF. CDR3 DNA: TGTGCCAGTAGGGGGACAGGGTGGTCACCCCTCCACTTT.

The J gene is TRBJ2-3, the V gene TRBV5-1; possibly TRBD1 for D (6 bases). Trimming removed 2 bases at V and 6 bases at J, with 13 bases between. The CDR3 contains 14 residues. CDR1 is SGHRS, CDR2 YFSETQ, per germline. CDR3 nucleotides: TGCGCCAGCAGCTTTACAGGGATCCCCGATACGCAGTATTTT. It yields the protein CASSFTGIPDTQYF.

CDR3 amino acids: CASSEQGSGYEQYF. The CDR3 bases are TGCGCCAGCAGCGAACAGGGTTCGGGATACGAGCAGTACTTC. This sequence joins TRBV4-1 and TRBJ2-7; possible D gene TRBD1, 6 bases. V was pared by 5 bases and J by 4 bases, with 15 bases between. Per the germline V gene, CDR1 is MGHRA and CDR2 is YSYEKL. This CDR3 has 14 residues.

This chain connects TRBV4-1 to TRBJ2-1; D is possibly TRBD1 (6 bases). Germline V gene sequence: CDR1 MGHRA, CDR2 YSYEKL. Trimming cost V 2 bases and J 1 base, with 18 bases left between them. The CDR3 runs 18 residues. The CDR3 coding sequence is TGCGCCAGCAGCCAATTGGACAGTGTCCTGGATTCCTACAATGAGCAGTTCTTC. Its protein product is CASSQLDSVLDSYNEQFF.

This clone was counted between two and nine times. The chain combines TRBV27 with TRBJ2-7; TRBD1 matches 11 bases. Per the germline V gene, CDR1 is MNHEY and CDR2 is SMNVEV (reference sequence). CDR3 length: 17 residues. The V gene end was trimmed by 6 bases and the J gene end by 1 base; junction bases not matched to a gene: 11. In DNA, the CDR3 is TGTGCCAGCAGCCATAGGACAGGGGGCTCCTCTTCCTACGAGCAGTACTTC. Translation gives CASSHRTGGSSSYEQYF.

The chain is built from TRBV14 and TRBJ2-7; 10 nucleotides align to TRBD2. V lost 4 bases and J lost 6; bases outside the gene matches: 3. Per germline, CDR1 SGHDN and CDR2 FVKESK. The length of the CDR3 is 13 residues. The CDR3 here is CASSLWTSGEQYF. The CDR3 nucleotides read TGTGCCAGCAGCCTTTGGACTAGCGGCGAGCAGTACTTC.

V usage is TRBV10-3 and J usage is TRBJ2-1; 10 bases are a match to TRBD2. J gave up 8 bases and V 3 bases, and 13 bases lay outside the gene matches. The germline V gene encodes CDR1 ENHRY and CDR2 SYGVKD. The CDR3 contains 17 residues. The DNA of the CDR3 is TGTGCCATCAGTGACGGACTAGCGGCCTCCTTTGGGGATGAGCAGTTCTTC. Protein: CAISDGLAASFGDEQFF.

The rearrangement joins TRBV28 to TRBJ2-7, with a tentative D call TRBD2 (6 bases). Looked up from germline, CDR1 is MDHEN and CDR2 is SYDVKM. Trimming took off 8 bases at V and 3 bases at J, with 17 bases between the two ends. The CDR3 spans 14 residues. In DNA form, the CDR3 reads TGTGCCAGCGGATTATCTGGAGGGAACTACGAGCAGTACTTC. Its translation is CASGLSGGNYEQYF.

The chain couples TRBV28 to TRBJ1-3; D gene uncertain. Trimming removed 4 bases at V and 0 bases at J, with 7 bases between. This CDR3 is built from 14 residues. In germline, CDR1 is MDHEN, CDR2 SYDVKM. CDR3 nucleotides: TGTGCCAGCAGTTCCCCAGGCTCTGGAAACACCATATATTTT. Translated: CASSSPGSGNTIYF.

V and J are TRBV7-8 and TRBJ2-6, with unresolved D. The CDR3 loop spans 17 amino acids. The V end lost 1 base, the J end lost 0 bases, and 10 bases lay between the germline ends. From germline, CDR1 is SGHVS and CDR2 FQNEAQ. The DNA for the CDR3 is TGTGCCAGCAGCTTAGGAGTAGGAGCCTCTGGGGCCAACGTCCTGACTTTC. This gives the protein CASSLGVGASGANVLTF.

This clone was observed a handful of times. The V call is TRBV7-2, the J call TRBJ1-1, with 11 bases that match TRBD1. Trimming cost V 5 bases and J 8 bases; bases outside gene matches: 4. CDR1 and CDR2 (germline): SGHTA, FQGNSA. The CDR3 spans 13 residues. The DNA of the CDR3 is TGTGCCAGCAGCGGAAGGACAGGGGGCGAAGCTTTCTTT. This codes for CASSGRTGGEAFF. Variable domain in full (rest from reference TRBV7-2 and TRBJ1-1): GAGVSQSPSNKVTEKGKDVELRCDPISGHTALYWYRQSLGQGLEFLIYFQGNSAPDKSGLPSDRFSAERTGGSVSTLTIQRTQQEDSAVYLCASSGRTGGEAFFGQGTRLTVV.

The chain joins TRBV13 to TRBJ1-2, with a possible D match to TRBD1 (5 bases). The CDR3 has 13 amino acids. Germline lookup yields CDR1 PRHDT and CDR2 FYEKMQ (reference sequence). V lost 8 bases to trimming and J lost 6 bases, with 16 bases between them. The CDR3 DNA follows: TGTGCCAGCCAGTGGGGGGGAACGAATGGCTACACCTTC. This sequence encodes CASQWGGTNGYTF.

This clone was counted only a few times. The chain has TRBV5-4 and TRBJ1-2, with TRBD1 as a possible D gene (6 bases). This CDR3 is 15 amino acids long. Germline V gene sequence: CDR1 SGHNT, CDR2 YYREEE (reference sequence). Trimming pared 0 bases from V and 4 bases from J, leaving 13 bases between. The CDR3 DNA follows: TGTGCCAGCAGCTTGGGGACAGCCCAAACCTATGGCTACACCTTC. Its protein product is CASSLGTAQTYGYTF. Supplemented by reference TRBV5-4 and TRBJ1-2, the full variable domain reads ETGVTQSPTHLIKTRGQQVTLRCSSQSGHNTVSWYQQALGQGPQFIFQYYREEENGRGNFPPRFSGLQFPNYSSELNVNALELDDSALYLCASSLGTAQTYGYTFGSGTRLTVV.

The genes are TRBV19 and TRBJ1-5; D possibly corresponds to TRBD1 (6 bases). Germline values: CDR1 LNHDA, CDR2 SQIVND (reference sequence). Trimming cost V 5 bases and J 6 bases, with 14 bases left between them. This CDR3 has 14 residues. The CDR3 protein is CASSPTVTGQPQHF. CDR3 nucleotides: TGTGCCAGTAGTCCGACAGTGACAGGTCAGCCCCAGCATTTT.

This clone was seen just once. The chain combines TRBV5-1 with TRBJ1-4; D is undetermined. The V gene's germline CDR1 is SGHRS and CDR2 YFSETQ. The CDR3 has 15 residues. Trimming stripped 3 bases from V and 3 bases from J, with 12 bases between. CDR3 amino acids: CASSSEGAPNEKLFF. The CDR3 nucleotides are TGCGCCAGCAGCTCCGAGGGAGCTCCTAATGAAAAACTGTTTTTT. Full variable domain (remainder filled in from reference TRBV5-1 and TRBJ1-4): KAGVTQTPRYLIKTRGQQVTLSCSPISGHRSVSWYQQTPGQGLQFLFEYFSETQRNKGNFPGRFSGRQFSNSRSEMNVSTLELGDSALYLCASSSEGAPNEKLFFGSGTQLSVL.

This clone was picked up a small number of times. The V and J genes are TRBV7-9 and TRBJ2-3; D perhaps matches TRBD2 (7 bases). The V gene lost 3 bases and the J gene lost 4 bases, with 17 bases spanning the gap. CDR1 SEHNR and CDR2 FQNEAQ come from the germline V gene (reference sequence). The CDR3 has 16 amino acids. The CDR3 is CASSFSRRGGADTQYF. The CDR3 DNA sequence: TGTGCCAGCAGCTTCAGTAGACGAGGGGGGGCAGATACGCAGTATTTT.

The chain joins TRBV5-1 to TRBJ1-1, with D possibly TRBD1 on 5 matching bases. The CDR3 length is 16 residues. The germline V and J ends were trimmed by 0 bases and 0 bases, with 12 bases remaining between them. Germline values: CDR1 SGHRS, CDR2 YFSETQ. CDR3: CASSLGQIQMNTEAFF. CDR3 nucleotide sequence: TGCGCCAGCAGCTTGGGACAGATACAGATGAACACTGAAGCTTTCTTT.

The chain has TRBV5-6 and TRBJ2-5; D not resolved. Germline V gives CDR1 SGHDT, CDR2 YYEEEE. V dropped 2 bases and J dropped 7 bases, with 9 bases sitting between them. This CDR3 has 12 residues. The CDR3 coding sequence is TGTGCCAGCAGCTTTCTTGAGCGGACCCAGTACTTC. This encodes CASSFLERTQYF.

This chain connects TRBV5-1 to TRBJ2-1, with 8 bases aligning to TRBD2. This CDR3 is built from 16 residues. J gave up 4 bases and V 0 bases, and 6 bases lay outside the gene matches. Germline CDR1 reads SGHRS; CDR2 reads YFSETQ. The chain's CDR3 is CASSLAGGGTYNEQFF. CDR3 nucleotide sequence: TGCGCCAGCAGCTTGGCCGGCGGGGGGACTTACAATGAGCAGTTCTTC.

V usage is TRBV6-5 and J usage is TRBJ2-3, with no clear D. V lost 0 bases and J 0 bases, leaving 10 bases between the germline ends. In germline, CDR1 is MNHEY, CDR2 SVGAGI. The CDR3 runs to 16 residues. CDR3 DNA: TGTGCCAGCAGTTACTCGGCTAGGCTTAGCACAGATACGCAGTATTTT. Translating gives CASSYSARLSTDTQYF.